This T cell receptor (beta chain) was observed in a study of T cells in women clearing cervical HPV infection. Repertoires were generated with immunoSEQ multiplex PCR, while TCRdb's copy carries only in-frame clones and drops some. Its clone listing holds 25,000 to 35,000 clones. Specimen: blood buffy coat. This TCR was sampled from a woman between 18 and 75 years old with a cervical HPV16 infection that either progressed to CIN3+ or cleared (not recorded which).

The CDR3 bases that were read are TGTGCCAGCAGTGAAATCCAGGGTAAGGGGGACGAG. Protein sequence: CASSEIQGKGDE. The whole CDR3 is CASSEIQGKGDEQYF. The rearrangement uses TRBV2 and TRBJ2-7, with D perhaps matching TRBD1 (6 bases). The CDR3 goes on 3 residues after the read ends, and that part is filled in from the germline J gene. CDR1 and CDR2 from the germline V gene are SNHLY and FYNNEI. The CDR3 has 15 residues. V dropped 2 bases and J dropped 5 bases, with 16 bases sitting between them.